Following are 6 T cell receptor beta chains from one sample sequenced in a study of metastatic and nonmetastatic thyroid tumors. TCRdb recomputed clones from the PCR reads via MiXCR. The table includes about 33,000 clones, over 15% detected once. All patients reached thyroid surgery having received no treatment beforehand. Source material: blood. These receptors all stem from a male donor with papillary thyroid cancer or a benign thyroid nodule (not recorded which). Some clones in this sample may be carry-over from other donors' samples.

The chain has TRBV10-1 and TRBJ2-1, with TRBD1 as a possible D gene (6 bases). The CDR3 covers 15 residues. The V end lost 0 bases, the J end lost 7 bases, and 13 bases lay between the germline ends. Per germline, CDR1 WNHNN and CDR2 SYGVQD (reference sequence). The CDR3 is CASSESRGNANEQFF. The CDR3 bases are TGCGCCAGCAGTGAGTCCAGGGGAAACGCGAATGAGCAGTTCTTC.

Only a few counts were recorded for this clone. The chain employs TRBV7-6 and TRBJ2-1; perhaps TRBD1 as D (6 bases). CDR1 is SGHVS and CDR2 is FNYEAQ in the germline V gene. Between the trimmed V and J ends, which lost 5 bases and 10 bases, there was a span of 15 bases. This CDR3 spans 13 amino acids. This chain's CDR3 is CASSGWQGREQFF. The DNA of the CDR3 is TGTGCCAGCAGCGGCTGGCAGGGGCGGGAGCAGTTCTTC.

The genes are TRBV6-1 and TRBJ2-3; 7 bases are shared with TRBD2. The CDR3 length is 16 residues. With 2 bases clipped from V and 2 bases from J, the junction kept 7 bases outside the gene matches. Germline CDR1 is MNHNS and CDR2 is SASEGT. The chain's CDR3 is CASSELGDYFTDTQYF. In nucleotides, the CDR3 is TGTGCCAGCAGTGAACTGGGGGACTATTTCACAGATACGCAGTATTTT.

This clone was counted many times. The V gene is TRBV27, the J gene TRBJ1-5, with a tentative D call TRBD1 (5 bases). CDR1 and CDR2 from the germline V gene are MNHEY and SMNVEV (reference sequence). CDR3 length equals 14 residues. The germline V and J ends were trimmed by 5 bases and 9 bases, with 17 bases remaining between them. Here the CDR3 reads CASSTRRGQGPQHF. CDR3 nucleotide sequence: TGTGCCAGCAGTACGCGCCGGGGCCAGGGGCCCCAGCATTTT.

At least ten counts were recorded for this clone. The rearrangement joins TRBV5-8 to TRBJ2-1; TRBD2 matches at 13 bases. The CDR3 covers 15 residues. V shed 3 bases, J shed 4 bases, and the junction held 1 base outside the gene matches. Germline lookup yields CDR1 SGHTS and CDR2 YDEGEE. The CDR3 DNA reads TGTGCCAGCAGCTCGGGACTAGCGGGGTACAATGAGCAGTTCTTC. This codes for CASSSGLAGYNEQFF.

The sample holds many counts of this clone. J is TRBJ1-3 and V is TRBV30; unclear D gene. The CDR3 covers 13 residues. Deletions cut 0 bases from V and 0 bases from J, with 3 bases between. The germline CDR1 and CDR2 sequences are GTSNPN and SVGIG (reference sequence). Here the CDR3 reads CAWSVYSGNTIYF. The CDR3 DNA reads TGTGCCTGGAGTGTCTACTCTGGAAACACCATATATTTT.